The T cell receptor beta chain described here comes from a study of radiotherapy plus CTLA-4 blockade in lung cancer. Study information: About 20% of patients responded objectively, and roughly 30% achieved disease control. Whole-study results and caveats: There was expansion of tumor-derived TCR clones in blood after radiotherapy plus ipilimumab. Per reports, early blood T cell clone dynamics, plus interferon-beta, forecast response most strongly.

In the case of this clone: The antigen is undetermined.

The CDR3 is 16 amino acids. Germline V gene lookup returns CDR1 SGHNT and CDR2 YYREEE (reference sequence). The J segment lost 8 bases and the V segment lost 4 bases, leaving 15 bases of the junction unmatched. TCRdb's table, derived via immunoSEQ multiplex PCR, lists solely in-frame clones and lacks some. The table lists more than 12,000 clones, about two thirds of them singletons. Patients with chemo-refractory metastatic non-small-cell lung cancer received focal radiation plus CTLA-4 blockade with ipilimumab. This sample comprised peripheral blood, obtained from a patient treated with radiotherapy plus ipilimumab. The rearrangement joins TRBV5-4 to TRBJ2-1, with 7 positions matching TRBD1. This TCR was recovered from a human donor with non-small cell lung cancer whose response to radiotherapy plus ipilimumab could not be evaluated. The CDR3 coding sequence is TGTGCCAGCAGCCGGAAGGGCCAGGGGGATACCGATGAGCAGTTCTTC. It yields the protein CASSRKGQGDTDEQFF.